This T cell receptor (beta chain) came from a study of CD8+CD57+ T cells in acquired aplastic anemia. At the level of the study: DNA from sorted CD4+ and CD8+ cells averaged approximately 2.9 ug.

The template used for profiling TCR beta VDJ and CDR3 was genomic DNA. From the reads, TCRdb called clonotypes with MiXCR, one entry per CDR3 protein. The sample yields just over 450,000 distinct CDR3 sequences, around 30% seen once. In patients chosen for sequencing, flow cytometry had shown CD8+CD57+ cell expansion. Diagnosis of severe acquired aplastic anemia applied to all patients. Many counts were recorded for this clonotype. Its specificity is not known. This CDR3 is built from 17 residues. With 1 base clipped from V and 4 bases from J, the junction kept 11 bases outside the gene matches. Germline CDR1 reads MNHEY; CDR2 reads SVGAGI. Study observations and caveats: A significant difference in CD8+ Simpson's diversity between patients and controls was not found. Found in both controls and patients were about 30 CD8+ CDR3 sequences.

The sample taken for sequencing was sorted CD4+, CD8+, or CD8+CD57+ T cells (not recorded which) from PBMCs. This clonotype originated in a human donor with aplastic anemia. The chain recombines TRBV6-5 with TRBJ1-2; 8 bases line up with TRBD1. The CDR3 DNA follows: TGTGCCAGCAGTTACTTAACCGGACAGGGATTGGTCTATGGCTACACCTTC. Residues: CASSYLTGQGLVYGYTF.